Listed below are T cell receptor beta chains from one sample, sequenced in a study of T cells in Graves' hyperthyroidism and ophthalmopathy. TCRdb passed the multiplex PCR reads through MiXCR, listing each CDR3 protein once. Of around 610,000 distinct CDR3 sequences listed, 14% to 15% were seen once; the top ten hold roughly 4.3%. The sequencing sample was made of blood. The receptors were sampled from a woman aged 40 to 50 with Graves' ophthalmopathy. CDR3s include the opening cysteine and the closing phenylalanine or tryptophan. A D gene is named only where the DNA matches it firmly. Size is stated for part of the rows, as once, few or many counts, or as a class when the clone is expanded.

clone_size j_call v_call d_call cdr3_nt cdr3_aa
- TRBJ2-5 TRBV27 - TGTGCCAGCAGTTTACGTTGGCTGCGGAGGGGACCCGGAGAGACCCAGTACTTC CASSLRWLRRGPGETQYF
many TRBJ1-6 TRBV30 - TGTGCCTGGAGTTCGACGGGAGGAGGTTCACCCCTCCACTTT CAWSSTGGGSPLHF
many TRBJ1-5 TRBV28 - TGTGCCAGCTTTCCCGACGGGACAATCCTCTATCAGCCCCAGCATTTT CASFPDGTILYQPQHF
few TRBJ1-2 TRBV12-3/TRBV12-4 - TGTGCCAGCAGTGATCACAGGAATGCTAACTATGGCTACACCTTC CASSDHRNANYGYTF
many TRBJ2-7 TRBV12-3/TRBV12-4 - TGTGCCAGCAGTTTATGGCAGGGGAAGGGGGAGCAGTACTTC CASSLWQGKGEQYF
- TRBJ1-6 TRBV6-5 - TGTGCCAGCAGTTATAGGGCACAGGGACCGAGCTCCTATAATTCACCCCTCCACTTT CASSYRAQGPSSYNSPLHF
many TRBJ2-7 TRBV28 - TGTGCCAGCAGTTTAAGCGCGGGGGAGCAGTACTTC CASSLSAGEQYF
many TRBJ1-2 TRBV6-1 - TGTGCCAGCAGTGCTCCAGCCTCGGGTGGCTACACCTTC CASSAPASGGYTF
once TRBJ1-1 TRBV29-1 - TGCAGCGTCATGGGGGACACTGAAGCTTTCTTT CSVMGDTEAFF
many TRBJ1-1 TRBV6-5 TRBD1 TGTGCCAGCAGTTACTCCGGGACAGATGGCACTGAAGCTTTCTTT CASSYSGTDGTEAFF
many TRBJ2-1 TRBV7-2 - TGTGCCAGCAGCTTAGGGATGGTCGGGCGAAGGGATGAGCAGTTCTTC CASSLGMVGRRDEQFF
many TRBJ2-7 TRBV27 - TGTGCCAGCAGTTCCCTCTCGTACGGGGCCAAGGGGTACGAGCAGTACTTC CASSSLSYGAKGYEQYF
many TRBJ2-5 TRBV14 - TGTGCCAGCAGCCAAGGACTAAAAGAGACCCAGTACTTC CASSQGLKETQYF
many TRBJ1-3 TRBV25-1 TRBD1 TGTGCCAGCAGTAGGTTGGGACAGCCTGGAAACACCATATATTTT CASSRLGQPGNTIYF
many TRBJ2-5 TRBV28 - TGTGCCAGCAGTTTAGGTTCCGGGGTAGCGAAAGAGACCCAGTACTTC CASSLGSGVAKETQYF
many TRBJ1-1 TRBV30 - TGTGCCTGGAGTCCCACGCGGGGGGTAGGGGCCACTGAAGCTTTCTTT CAWSPTRGVGATEAFF
many TRBJ2-5 TRBV9 TRBD2 TGTGCCAGCAGCAAGGGGACGACTAGCGGGGGCCAAGAGACCCAGTACTTC CASSKGTTSGGQETQYF
many TRBJ2-7 TRBV6-1 - TGTGCCAGCAGTGAGTTAGGGAACTTCGACGCCTACGAGCAGTACTTC CASSELGNFDAYEQYF
many TRBJ2-7 TRBV10-3 - TGTGCCATCAGTGAGGGACAGCACACTTCGGGCGAGCAGTACTTC CAISEGQHTSGEQYF
- TRBJ2-7 TRBV4-3 - TGCGCCAGCAGCAGGGGGGCTGTAATGGTCGACGAGCAGTACTTC CASSRGAVMVDEQYF
- TRBJ2-7 TRBV7-3 TRBD2 TGTGCCAGCAGCTTTGGACTAGCGGGAGCGTACTACGAGCAGTACTTC CASSFGLAGAYYEQYF
many TRBJ2-5 TRBV12-3/TRBV12-4 - TGTGCCAGCAGTTTAAGGGCAGGGCTGGGAGAGACCCAGTACTTC CASSLRAGLGETQYF
- TRBJ1-1 TRBV25-1 - TGTGCCAGCAGTGGGCTAGACTCGGCCACTGAAGCTTTCTTT CASSGLDSATEAFF
many TRBJ2-5 TRBV2 TRBD1 TGTGCCAGCAGCCACCAAGACAGGGGGCTAGGAGAGACCCAGTACTTC CASSHQDRGLGETQYF
- TRBJ2-7 TRBV6-1 TRBD1 TGTGCCAGCTGGGGACAGGGGGGTTTCTACGAGCAGTACTTC CASWGQGGFYEQYF
many TRBJ2-4 TRBV6-5 - TGTGCCACCATGTTGGTGCTAGCCAAAAACATTCAGTACTTC CATMLVLAKNIQYF
few TRBJ2-7 TRBV20-1 - TGCAGTGCTAGAGGGAAACGGGATGGGATCTACGAGCAGTACTTC CSARGKRDGIYEQYF
many TRBJ1-2 TRBV20-1 - TGCAGTGCTAGTAGGGGGGACGGCTATGGCTACACCTTC CSASRGDGYGYTF
many TRBJ1-2 TRBV10-3 - TGTGCCATCAAGTTACAGGGAAATGGCTACACCTTC CAIKLQGNGYTF
many TRBJ2-7 TRBV6-2/TRBV6-3 - TGTGCCAGCAGTTACGCCGACGGATGGAACGAGCAGTACTTC CASSYADGWNEQYF
many TRBJ2-3 TRBV2 - TGTGCCAGCAGTGAAGCTAGAGACAGCGACACAGATACGCAGTATTTT CASSEARDSDTDTQYF
many TRBJ1-2 TRBV10-3 TRBD1 TGTGCCATCACCCCTGGACAGGAATGGGTCTATGGCTACACCTTC CAITPGQEWVYGYTF
few TRBJ2-7 TRBV7-2 - TGTGCCAGCAGCTTAGCGGGTTCCGCATCAGGTTACGAGCAGTACTTC CASSLAGSASGYEQYF
- TRBJ2-2 TRBV4-2 - TGTGCCAGCAGCCGCACGTCCGGGACTCCACGGAGCGGGGAGCTGTTTTTT CASSRTSGTPRSGELFF
many TRBJ2-7 TRBV20-1 - TGCAGTGCTACCGCCCGGGGTACCTACGAGCAGTACTTC CSATARGTYEQYF
many TRBJ2-7 TRBV6-5 - TGTGCCAGCAGTTACATAGCAGGGAGCTCCTACGAGCAGTACTTC CASSYIAGSSYEQYF
many TRBJ1-2 TRBV7-9 - TGTGCCAGCACCACGAACAGCATGGGGGGGTACACCTTC CASTTNSMGGYTF
many TRBJ1-1 TRBV6-1 - TGTGCCAGCAGTGTCGGCATATTCCCTGAAGCTTTCTTT CASSVGIFPEAFF
many TRBJ1-2 TRBV28 - TGTGCCAGCAGTTTACTGTATGGCTACACCTTC CASSLLYGYTF
- TRBJ2-7 TRBV6-5 - TGTGCCAGCAGTTACCGAGGGACCAACTCCTACGAGCAGTACTTC CASSYRGTNSYEQYF
- TRBJ2-7 TRBV11-2 - TGTGCCAGCAGCCAGGGGACCCTTTTGTCCTACGAGCAGTACTTC CASSQGTLLSYEQYF